One T cell receptor (beta chain) is described in this entry. Antigen specificity is unknown. Making TCR beta cDNA involved approximately 530 ng total RNA and a constant-region primer. Libraries covering TCR beta were generated through three nested multiplex PCR rounds (using a slightly modified ARM-PCR). TCRdb passed the multiplex PCR reads through MiXCR, listing each CDR3 protein once. The table has approximately 42,000 distinct CDR3 sequences, about 75% seen once. This entry belongs to a study of tumor-infiltrating lymphocytes in primary liver carcinoma. The study, taken as a whole, reports: Tumors had a significantly higher top-250-clone fraction than blood (p = 0.039).

Co-extraction of RNA and DNA was performed on roughly 20-31 mg of unsorted bulk tissue. This sequence originates from a woman younger than 45 with primary liver carcinoma and hepatitis B virus infection. Specimen: tumor-adjacent normal liver tissue.

The CDR3 is CAISGGLARCNEQFF. CDR3 bases: TGTGCCATCAGTGGGGGACTAGCGCGGTGCAATGAGCAGTTCTTC. The chain is built from TRBV10-3 and TRBJ2-1, with 10 bases aligning to TRBD2. V lost 4 bases and J lost 6; bases outside the gene matches: 6. Looked up from germline, CDR1 is ENHRY and CDR2 is SYGVKD. The CDR3 extends over 15 amino acids.